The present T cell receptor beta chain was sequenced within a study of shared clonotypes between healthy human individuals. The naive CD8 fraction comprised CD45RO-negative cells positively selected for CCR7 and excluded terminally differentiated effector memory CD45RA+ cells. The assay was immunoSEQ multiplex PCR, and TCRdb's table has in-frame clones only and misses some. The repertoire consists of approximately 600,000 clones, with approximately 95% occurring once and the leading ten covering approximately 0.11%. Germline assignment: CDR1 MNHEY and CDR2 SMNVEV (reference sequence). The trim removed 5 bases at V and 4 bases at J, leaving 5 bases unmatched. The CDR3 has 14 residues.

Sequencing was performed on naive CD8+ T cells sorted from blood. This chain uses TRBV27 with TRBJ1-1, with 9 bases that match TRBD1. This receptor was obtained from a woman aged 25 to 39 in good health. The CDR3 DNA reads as TGTGCCAGCAGTATATTACAGGGGGCCACTGAAGCTTTCTTT. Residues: CASSILQGATEAFF.